The next 18 T cell receptor beta chains were all read from a single sample in a study of T cells in Graves' hyperthyroidism and ophthalmopathy. The source material, RNA transcripts, was used to amplify TCR beta CDR3 regions. First-round RT-PCR targeting the TCR CDR3 was performed with the HTBI primer set. Each CDR3 protein gets one entry after TCRdb re-called the multiplex PCR reads with MiXCR. Among fewer than 750,000 distinct CDR3 sequences listed, just over 45% were seen once. The source material was peripheral blood or thyroid tissue (not recorded which). These receptors were obtained from a woman under 30 with Graves' hyperthyroidism.

Notes on this clonotype: The CDR3 does not end in the conserved phenylalanine or tryptophan, so this is likely a read error. No DNA is shown, since the ends of the CDR3 on it are uncertain; the CDR3 is the one TCRdb lists. This chain uses TRBV7-2 with TRBJ1-3. Counting both end residues, the CDR3 totals 9 amino acids. The germline gives CDR1 SGHTA, CDR2 FQGNSA. The CDR3 here is CASSFAGAP.

On this clonotype itself: Because the CDR3 is missing its conserved closing phenylalanine or tryptophan, this is likely a read error. Because the CDR3's place on the DNA is in doubt, the DNA is left out and the CDR3 is given as listed by TCRdb. The chain links TRBV6-5 to TRBJ1-3. Germline V lookup: CDR1 MNHEY, CDR2 SVGAGI. The length of the CDR3 is 10 amino acids, counting both ends. CDR3: CASSLMGANT.

This clonotype was observed at least ten times. The chain is built from TRBV20-1 and TRBJ1-2, with 10 bases that match TRBD1. Germline-derived CDR1 and CDR2 are DFQATT and SNEGSKA (reference sequence). This CDR3 contains 17 residues. V gave up 5 bases and J gave up 4 bases; unmatched junction bases: 16. This chain's CDR3 is CSARKWDRGLTVYGYTF. The CDR3 nucleotides read TGCAGTGCTCGAAAATGGGACAGGGGACTGACAGTCTATGGCTACACCTTC.

Of note for this clonotype: With a much larger clone just one base away, this may be a read error. V gene TRBV5-5 combines with J gene TRBJ2-2; D may match TRBD1 or TRBD2 (5 bases each). The germline V gene has CDR1 SGHKS and CDR2 YYEKEE (reference sequence). This CDR3 spans 14 amino acids. The CDR3 is CASSLSGGTGEPFF. In DNA form, the CDR3 reads TGCGCCAGCAGCCTGAGTGGGGGAACCGGGGAGCCGTTTTTT.

This clonotype was observed at least ten times. The rearrangement joins TRBV24-1 to TRBJ1-5; no firm D call. V lost 2 bases, J lost 5 bases, and 12 bases lay in between. The CDR3 length is 15 residues. Germline assignment: CDR1 KGHDR and CDR2 SFDVKD. For the CDR3, the DNA is TGTGCCACCAGTGATTCCAGCGGGCGGCATCAGCCCCAGCATTTT. Protein sequence: CATSDSSGRHQPQHF.

Many counts were recorded for this clonotype. This rearrangement joins TRBV11-3 to TRBJ2-7; 12 nucleotides align to TRBD2. This CDR3 is built from 17 residues. V gave up 4 bases and J gave up 5 bases; unmatched junction bases: 12. In germline, CDR1 is SGHNT, CDR2 YENEEA. CDR3 nucleotide sequence: TGTGCCAGCAGCTCTCCTCGACTAGCGGGAGTTTACAACGAGCAGTACTTC. It specifies CASSSPRLAGVYNEQYF.

This clonotype was detected only a few times. The J gene is TRBJ2-2, the V gene TRBV6-6; TRBD1 or TRBD2 may be the D gene (5 bases each). The germline CDR1 and CDR2 sequences are MNHNY and SVGAGI (reference sequence). V was shortened by 8 bases and J by 7 bases, with 17 bases between the two germline ends. The CDR3 has 14 residues. This CDR3 reads CASVGPPRGGELFF. CDR3 sequence (DNA): TGTGCCAGCGTGGGACCCCCAAGGGGCGGGGAGCTGTTTTTT.

This clonotype has ten or more counts. The rearrangement links TRBV24-1 to TRBJ2-5, with unresolved D. Germline V lookup: CDR1 KGHDR, CDR2 SFDVKD. The CDR3 is made up of 13 amino acids. V lost 4 bases and J lost 3, with 8 bases in between. The CDR3 region has the DNA TGTGCCACCAGTGACGACCGAGAAGAGACCCAGTACTTC. Protein product: CATSDDREETQYF.

The chain couples TRBV7-3 to TRBJ2-1; D call uncertain. Germline CDR1 SGHTA, CDR2 FQGTGA. The CDR3 totals 13 residues. V was cut by 2 bases and J by 10 bases, with 12 bases left in between. CDR3 DNA sequence: TGTGCCAGCAGCTTATCTAAAAGCGCCGAGCAGTTCTTC. Translating it yields CASSLSKSAEQFF.

This chain uses TRBV7-6 with TRBJ1-2; 10 nucleotides agree with TRBD1. This CDR3 is built from 19 residues. Germline V gene lookup returns CDR1 SGHVS and CDR2 FNYEAQ. J gave up 6 bases and V 5 bases, and 21 bases lay outside the gene matches. CDR3 sequence (DNA): TGTGCCAGCAGCGCTAGGGACAGGGGCTGGCGTCAGCCCCAGCATGGCTACACCTTC. Protein product: CASSARDRGWRQPQHGYTF. The whole variable domain, remainder taken from reference TRBV7-6 and TRBJ1-2, is GAGVSQSPRYKVTKRGQDVALRCDPISGHVSLYWYRQALGQGPEFLTYFNYEAQQDKSGLPNDRFSAERPEGSISTLTIQRTEQRDSAMYRCASSARDRGWRQPQHGYTFGSGTRLTVV.

The chain recombines TRBV6-5 with TRBJ2-7, with D unclear. Trimming pared 8 bases from V and 7 bases from J, leaving 12 bases between. This CDR3 is 11 amino acids long. CDR1 is MNHEY, CDR2 SVGAGI, per germline. The CDR3 region is CASARRREQYF. CDR3 bases: TGTGCCAGCGCTAGAAGGCGGGAGCAGTACTTC.

The sample holds many counts of this clonotype. The rearrangement joins TRBV20-1 to TRBJ1-6; D perhaps matches TRBD1 (5 bases). The CDR3 has 17 amino acids. V was pared by 8 bases and J by 5 bases, with 25 bases between. The germline gives CDR1 DFQATT, CDR2 SNEGSKA (reference sequence). CDR3 in amino acids: CSSRRAGTMGHNSPLHF. The CDR3 coding sequence is TGCAGTTCAAGAAGGGCCGGGACCATGGGGCATAATTCACCCCTCCACTTT.

Concerning this clonotype itself: A much larger clone lies one base from this, so it may be a read error. The V call is TRBV2, the J call TRBJ2-7; possible D gene TRBD2, 5 bases. The germline CDR1 and CDR2 sequences are SNHLY and FYNNEI. CDR3 length equals 13 residues. The CDR3 region has the DNA TGTGCCGGCAGTCCCCGGAGGTCCTACGAGCAGTACTTC. Protein product: CAGSPRRSYEQYF.

About this clonotype: The junction departs from the called germline gene at one end, perhaps through a read error. The chain carries TRBV7-2 and TRBJ1-1; D gene unclear. This CDR3 contains 14 residues. The germline gives CDR1 SGHTA, CDR2 FQGNSA. The CDR3 is CASNLLAMNTGAFF. CDR3 nucleotide sequence: TGTGCCAGCAACCTCTTAGCCATGAACACTGGAGCTTTCTTT.

V and J are TRBV29-1 and TRBJ1-2; tentatively, D is TRBD1 (5 bases). Trimming shortened V by 8 bases and J by 5 bases, and 21 bases separated the two germline ends. Germline CDR1 SQVTM, CDR2 ANQGSEA. The CDR3 has 14 residues. The chain's CDR3 is CSSLSAREVYGYTF. Written as DNA, the CDR3 is TGCAGCAGTTTATCCGCCAGGGAAGTTTATGGCTACACCTTC.

The sample holds many counts of this clonotype. V is TRBV6-5 and J is TRBJ1-5, with D possibly matching TRBD1 (5 bases). This CDR3 region has 13 residues. CDR1 and CDR2 (germline): MNHEY, SVGAGI. V lost 6 bases to trimming and J lost 5 bases, with 11 bases between them. CDR3 loop: CASSTTVHQPQHF. The CDR3 nucleotides read TGTGCCAGCAGCACGACAGTACATCAGCCCCAGCATTTT.

This clonotype was detected ten times or more. V gene TRBV27 combines with J gene TRBJ2-7; D is unresolved. V shed 6 bases and J shed 7 bases, with 10 bases lying between them. The CDR3 totals 11 residues. Germline V gives CDR1 MNHEY, CDR2 SMNVEV (reference sequence). The CDR3 reads CASRYGEEQYF. The CDR3 DNA reads as TGTGCCAGCAGGTATGGAGAAGAGCAGTACTTC.

This clonotype was observed a handful of times. The chain is built from TRBV3-1 and TRBJ1-5; no firm D call. Per germline, CDR1 LGHDT and CDR2 YNNKEL (reference sequence). The CDR3 sequence is 14 residues long. V was cut by 0 bases and J by 4 bases, with 7 bases left in between. The CDR3 spells CASSQDRRNQPQHF. The CDR3 DNA reads as TGTGCCAGCAGCCAAGACAGGCGGAATCAGCCCCAGCATTTT.